This entry features one TCR beta chain sequence. CDR1 and CDR2 from the germline V gene are LNHDA and SQIVND (reference sequence). V was pared by 0 bases and J by 0 bases, with 9 bases of the junction left unmatched. This CDR3 has 19 amino acids. Related graft donors supplied nonmyeloablative bone marrow transplants, and mixed chimerism was transient. The data stem from a study of Tregs in tolerant kidney transplant recipients. Clones were read by immunoSEQ multiplex PCR, and TCRdb kept only the in-frame ones, dropping some. The sample contains some 56,000 clones, approximately 90% of which appear only once.

This rearrangement joins TRBV19 to TRBJ2-1; TRBD2 aligns across 9 bases. This TCR was recovered from a human patient who received a combined kidney and bone marrow transplant. Some T cells may be transferred from the graft donor. Here the sequenced sample was CD8+ T cells from blood (PBMCs), taken 24 months after the transplant. The CDR3 region is CASSIEVLAGPHSYNEQFF. CDR3 sequence (DNA): TGTGCCAGTAGTATAGAGGTCCTAGCGGGGCCCCACTCCTACAATGAGCAGTTCTTC.